Shown below are 6 T cell receptor beta chains from a single sample sequenced in a study of shared clonotypes between healthy human individuals. The protocol was immunoSEQ multiplex PCR, while the TCRdb copy is restricted to in-frame clones and leaves out a portion. The data hold 2 million to 2.5 million clones, with 90% to 96% observed a single time. Sequencing was performed on naive CD4+ T cells sorted from blood. Subset noted: CD45RA+ positively selected. The receptors come from a man younger than 35 in good health.

In this sample, this clone turned up once. J is TRBJ2-2 and V is TRBV27, with 7 bases identical to TRBD1. This CDR3 comprises 17 residues. After removal of 6 bases from V and 6 bases from J, the junction contained 16 bases not matched to a gene. Germline CDR1 reads MNHEY; CDR2 reads SMNVEV (reference sequence). The DNA of the CDR3 is TGTGCCAGCAGACCGACAGGGCTGAGCGTGGTCCCCGGGGAGCTGTTTTTT. Translating it yields CASRPTGLSVVPGELFF.

The chain joins TRBV7-2 to TRBJ2-1; D might be TRBD2 (6 bases). The CDR3 runs 16 residues. Trimming took 2 bases from V and 3 from J, leaving 14 bases between them. Germline CDR1 and CDR2: SGHTA and FQGNSA. The CDR3 protein is CASSLNGGMNYNEQFF. CDR3 sequence (DNA): TGTGCCAGCAGCTTAAACGGCGGGATGAACTACAATGAGCAGTTCTTC. The full variable domain, rest sourced from reference TRBV7-2 and TRBJ2-1, is GAGVSQSPSNKVTEKGKDVELRCDPISGHTALYWYRQSLGQGLEFLIYFQGNSAPDKSGLPSDRFSAERTGGSVSTLTIQRTQQEDSAVYLCASSLNGGMNYNEQFFGPGTRLTVL.

As for this clone: This sample includes further DNA sequences coding for the same CDR3. The rearrangement links TRBV28 to TRBJ1-2; D gene uncertain. CDR3 length equals 13 residues. Germline lookup yields CDR1 MDHEN and CDR2 SYDVKM. Between the trimmed V and J ends, which lost 2 bases and 2 bases, there was a span of 6 bases. CDR3: CASSLGPNYGYTF. The CDR3 bases are TGTGCCAGCAGTTTAGGTCCGAACTATGGCTACACCTTC.

The genes are TRBV6-6 and TRBJ2-7; the match to TRBD2 covers 11 bases. J lost 5 bases, V lost 6 bases, and 6 bases had no gene match. The CDR3 has 14 residues. Per germline, CDR1 MNHNY and CDR2 SVGAGI (reference sequence). The CDR3 here is CASRTTSGNHEQYF. The CDR3 coding sequence is TGTGCCAGCAGAACGACTAGCGGGAACCACGAGCAGTACTTC.

The V and J genes are TRBV6-1 and TRBJ1-6; D is undetermined. Trimming shortened V by 6 bases and J by 8 bases, and 11 bases separated the two germline ends. The length of the CDR3 is 13 residues. Germline V CDR1 and CDR2: MNHNS, SASEGT. CDR3 sequence: CASSPGIDSPLHF. CDR3 coding DNA: TGTGCCAGCAGCCCGGGGATCGATTCACCCCTCCACTTT.

This CDR3 is CASSLVGQKQETQYF. For the CDR3, the DNA is TGCGCCAGCAGCTTGGTGGGACAGAAGCAAGAGACCCAGTACTTC. This chain joins TRBV5-1 and TRBJ2-5; TRBD1 aligns across 7 bases. V trimming: 0 bases; J trimming: 2 bases; junction bases outside the gene matches: 4. Germline CDR1 reads SGHRS; CDR2 reads YFSETQ. The CDR3 has 15 residues.